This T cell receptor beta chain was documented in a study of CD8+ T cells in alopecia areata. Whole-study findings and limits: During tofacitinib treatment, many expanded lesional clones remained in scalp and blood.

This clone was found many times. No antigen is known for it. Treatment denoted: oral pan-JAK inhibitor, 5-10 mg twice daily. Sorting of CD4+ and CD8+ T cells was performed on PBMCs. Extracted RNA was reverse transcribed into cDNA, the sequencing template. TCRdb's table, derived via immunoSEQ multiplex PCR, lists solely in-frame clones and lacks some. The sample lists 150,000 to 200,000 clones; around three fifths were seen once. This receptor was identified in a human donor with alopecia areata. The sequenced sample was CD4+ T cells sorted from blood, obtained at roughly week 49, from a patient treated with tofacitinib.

In DNA, the CDR3 is TGCGCCAGCAGCCAAGCCGATTTTCTCGGGGCCGACTACGAGCAGTACTTC. It translates to CASSQADFLGADYEQYF. This chain connects TRBV4-1 to TRBJ2-7; D may correspond to TRBD1 or TRBD2 (5 bases each). Trimming stripped 1 base from V and 3 bases from J, with 19 bases between. Germline V lookup: CDR1 MGHRA, CDR2 YSYEKL. The CDR3 extends over 17 amino acids.